This is a list of T cell receptor beta chains from one sample in a study of cytomegalovirus exposure and HLA in healthy donors. Sequencing used immunoSEQ multiplex PCR; TCRdb keeps in-frame clones, though not all of them. The data show more than 85,000 clones, roughly 90% seen once. The specimen was PBMCs. The receptor set was obtained from a woman in her thirties in good health and CMV-seropositive. Each CDR3 is given with its conserved first and last residue. The D gene is left open where the match is weak. A clone size is listed for some rows: how often the clone was seen (once, few, many), or a class if it is expanded.

j_call | d_call | clone_size | v_call | cdr3_nt | cdr3_aa
TRBJ1-5 | - | - | TRBV6-5 | TGTGCCAGCAGTTCCAACGACAGGATCCAGCCCCAGCATTTT | CASSSNDRIQPQHF
TRBJ2-5 | - | once | TRBV4-1 | TGCGCCAGCAGCCAAGCACTCCGGGGGGAGACCCAGTACTTC | CASSQALRGETQYF
TRBJ1-2 | - | few | TRBV5-1 | TGCGCCAGCAGCACCAACAGGGCCGGTCTGGATGGCTACACCTTC | CASSTNRAGLDGYTF
TRBJ2-3 | TRBD2 | - | TRBV25-1 | TGTGCCAGCAGTCATAACTCCCCGTTAGCGGGGGGGCGTGATACGCAGTATTTT | CASSHNSPLAGGRDTQYF
TRBJ2-2 | - | - | TRBV9 | TGTGCCAGCAGCGTATCAGGTGGCACCGGGGAGCTGTTTTTT | CASSVSGGTGELFF
TRBJ1-6 | TRBD1 | few | TRBV19 | TGTGCCAGTAGTGGACAGGCCTTCTCCTATAATTCACCCCTCCACTTT | CASSGQAFSYNSPLHF
TRBJ2-1 | - | - | TRBV30 | TGTGCCTGGAGTATCAGGGGGGATGAGCAGTTCTTC | CAWSIRGDEQFF
TRBJ2-3 | - | few | TRBV5-6 | TGTGCCAGCAGCTTGGCAGGGCCCTGGAACACAGATACGCAGTATTTT | CASSLAGPWNTDTQYF
TRBJ2-7 | TRBD1 | - | TRBV5-1 | TGCGCCAGCAGCCCCCGGCAGGGGGTTAGCTACGAGCAGTACTTC | CASSPRQGVSYEQYF
TRBJ2-1 | TRBD1 | - | TRBV18 | TGTGCCAGCTCACTTGGGACAGGGGGAGATGAGCAGTTCTTC | CASSLGTGGDEQFF
TRBJ2-7 | - | - | TRBV2 | TGTGCCAGCGGCCAATACGAGCAGTACTTC | CASGQYEQYF
TRBJ2-2 | TRBD1 | - | TRBV6-5 | TGTGCCAGCAGTCGAGGGACAGACACCGGGGAGCTGTTTTTT | CASSRGTDTGELFF
TRBJ2-1 | TRBD2 | - | TRBV29-1 | TGCAGCGTCCTAATAGCGGGGGGGCAGTTCTTC | CSVLIAGGQFF
TRBJ2-5 | TRBD2 | once | TRBV9 | TGTGCCAGCAGCGTACAGACGGGACTAGCGTCGGAGACCCAGTACTTC | CASSVQTGLASETQYF
TRBJ2-7 | - | - | TRBV6-1 | TGTGCCAGCAGCATACAGGGGAGCGGGGGTTACGAGCAGTACTTC | CASSIQGSGGYEQYF
TRBJ1-2 | TRBD1 | - | TRBV23-1 | TGCGCCAGCAGTCACGACTGGGGACAGGGTTCAAGTGGCTACACCTTC | CASSHDWGQGSSGYTF
TRBJ2-2 | - | - | TRBV5-6 | TGTGCCAGCAGCGATCAGGGGCGGGACACCGGGGAGCTGTTTTTT | CASSDQGRDTGELFF
TRBJ2-3 | - | - | TRBV7-8 | TGTGCCAGCAGTCCCTACGGAGCGGGCCAGGCAGATACGCAGTATTTT | CASSPYGAGQADTQYF
TRBJ2-1 | - | - | TRBV5-6 | TGTGCCAGCAGCCCAGGCAGCCAACGTGAGCAGTTCTTC | CASSPGSQREQFF
TRBJ2-2 | - | - | TRBV7-2 | TGTGCCAGCAGCTTTAGTCCGGCAGGGGCGAGCACCGGGGAGCTGTTTTTT | CASSFSPAGASTGELFF
TRBJ2-3 | TRBD2 | - | TRBV5-6 | TGTGCCAGCCTTAGCGGGATGTCCCCGTTGGATACGCAGTATTTT | CASLSGMSPLDTQYF
TRBJ2-3 | TRBD1 | - | TRBV7-6 | TGTGCCAGCAGCCCCCTGTCGGCTGACAGGGGCGATACGCAGTATTTT | CASSPLSADRGDTQYF
TRBJ2-5 | TRBD1 | once | TRBV28 | TGTGCCAGCAGTTTGGATTCCGACAGGGGGGAAGAGACCCAGTACTTC | CASSLDSDRGEETQYF
TRBJ2-7 | TRBD1 | few | TRBV27 | TGTGCCAGCAGCCGTAGACAGGGACACTACGAGCAGTACTTC | CASSRRQGHYEQYF
TRBJ1-2 | - | - | TRBV7-9 | TGTGCCAGCAGCTTAGGAAGGACAGAAGGTAACTATGGCTACACCTTC | CASSLGRTEGNYGYTF
TRBJ1-4 | - | - | TRBV6-4 | TGTGCCACCGGGCGGTGGAGGAGAGAAAAACTGTTTTTT | CATGRWRREKLFF
TRBJ2-7 | - | - | TRBV5-1 | TGCGCCAGCAGCTTGGATCCGGCAGGGCGTATCAACGAGCAGTACTTC | CASSLDPAGRINEQYF
TRBJ2-7 | TRBD1 | - | TRBV5-6 | TGTGCCAGCAGCGGCGGACAGGGATCCTCCTACGAGCAGTACTTC | CASSGGQGSSYEQYF
TRBJ2-3 | TRBD2 | - | TRBV29-1 | TGCAGCGCTAAAGCGGGGCTTAGCACAGATACGCAGTATTTT | CSAKAGLSTDTQYF
TRBJ2-1 | TRBD2 | few | TRBV7-9 | TGTGCCAGCACCATAAGCGGACTAGCCCGAACCTACAATGAGCAGTTCTTC | CASTISGLARTYNEQFF
TRBJ1-2 | - | - | TRBV2 | TGTGCCAGCAGTGAAGCGCGCGAGCTATGGGGCTACACCTTC | CASSEARELWGYTF
TRBJ2-4 | TRBD2 | - | TRBV27 | TGTGCCAGCAGTTTAGACCTAGCGGTAGCCAAAAACATTCAGTACTTC | CASSLDLAVAKNIQYF